Here is one TCR beta chain with its context. This clone showed up just once. Its recognized antigen is unknown. One base away there is no much larger clone; base qualities are not given. Library construction relied on the immunoSEQ multiplex PCR assay. In the source study's methods: A statistical classification framework was built to diagnose cytomegalovirus status from the catalog of TCR beta chain sequences. Not all clones reach the TCRdb copy of this immuneACCESS table, which keeps in-frame sequences only. Checked studies attribute under half of the gap to unresolved V genes and leave the rest unexplained. The V and J calls and the clone size are those of that table, but D and trimming were determined from the DNA. Across this sample there are 150,000 to 200,000 clones, with roughly 83% seen only once. The ten largest clones represent more than 1.1% of the sample. These data originate in a study of cytomegalovirus exposure and HLA in healthy donors (TCRdb year 2017). Regarding the study in general: A later analysis indicated that the 90 to 150 validation repertoires were generated on the platform also employed for the 666 repertoires of the first cohort. The study aimed to test whether signatures of past pathogen exposure could be identified by cataloging public T cell receptors. Besides the first cohort of around 670 subjects, a separate validation cohort made up of over a hundred different subjects was used. High-throughput TCR immunosequencing, statistical association of individual TCRs with disease status, and machine learning were combined to predict cytomegalovirus infection status.

The donors were included in the validation cohort of 90 to 150 subjects, a group kept apart from the roughly 730-subject first cohort. V and J are trimmed by 6 bases and 4 bases, and the gene matches miss 4 bases of the junction. The germline V gene sets CDR1 to MDHEN and CDR2 to SYDVKM. Its CDR3 holds 14 amino acids, cysteine through phenylalanine. Just CDR3 DNA is preserved here, 42 bases in frame from base 1. Summary of the overall study and its limitations: A later analysis had no HLA typing for the validation cohort, so co-occurrence there was scored across all 130 or so repertoires. Most TCR sequences were observed very rarely across donors, whereas some public TCRs were present in many individuals. The authors suggested that the approach could potentially be extended to other disease states and immunological phenotypes. Of the cluster scores, 85% to 95% were above 0 in a later analysis, which found that TCRs clustered in the first cohort also tended to co-occur in the 120 or so validation repertoires. In both the original and validation cohorts, the classifier was reported to diagnose cytomegalovirus status with high specificity and sensitivity. In the study, some 160 TCR beta chains were listed as associated with cytomegalovirus. Three of the identified cytomegalovirus-associated TCR beta chains were confirmed in vitro to be specific for cytomegalovirus antigens.

This chain is built from TRBV28 and TRBJ2-1; 9 central bases correspond to TRBD2. The origin of this receptor is a woman between 18 and 29 years old in good health and CMV-seronegative. The sequenced sample was PBMCs. CDR3 loop: CASRELAGYNEQFF. The DNA is TGTGCCAGCAGGGAACTAGCGGGTTACAATGAGCAGTTCTTC.